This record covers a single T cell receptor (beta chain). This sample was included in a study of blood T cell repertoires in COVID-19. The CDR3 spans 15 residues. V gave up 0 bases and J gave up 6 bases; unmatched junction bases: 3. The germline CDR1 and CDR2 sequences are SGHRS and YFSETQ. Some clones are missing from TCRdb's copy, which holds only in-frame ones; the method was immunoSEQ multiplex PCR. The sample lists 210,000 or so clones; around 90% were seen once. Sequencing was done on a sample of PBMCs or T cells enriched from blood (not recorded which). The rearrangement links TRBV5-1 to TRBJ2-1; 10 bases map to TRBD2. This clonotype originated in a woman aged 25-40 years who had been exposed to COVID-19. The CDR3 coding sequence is TGCGCCAGCAGCTTGGGTCTAGCGGGAGCCAATGAGCAGTTCTTC. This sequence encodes CASSLGLAGANEQFF.